The 31 T cell receptor beta chains given below trace back to one sample, sequenced in a study of neurological immune-mediated disorders. As for time point: longitudinal time-point 3. One entry per CDR3 protein, called by TCRdb with MiXCR from the 5' RACE reads. Of about 45,000 distinct CDR3 sequences listed, roughly 12% are singletons. The source material was PBMCs. The origin of the receptors is a man aged 25-45 years in good health.

This clonotype was seen many times. The chain combines TRBV5-1 with TRBJ2-7; either TRBD1 or TRBD2 may fit D (5 bases each). V was shortened by 1 base and J by 5 bases, with 16 bases between the two germline ends. Germline assignment: CDR1 SGHRS and CDR2 YFSETQ. The CDR3 has 15 residues. The CDR3 DNA is TGCGCCAGCAGCTTGTTTGGGACGGAAGGGGACGAGCAGTACTTC. The encoded protein is CASSLFGTEGDEQYF.

This clonotype was seen just once. The chain is built from TRBV24-1 and TRBJ2-7; weak D call: TRBD1 (6 bases). Germline values: CDR1 KGHDR, CDR2 SFDVKD. Trimming pared 5 bases from V and 12 bases from J, leaving 25 bases between. The CDR3 is 15 amino acids. The DNA of the CDR3 is TGTGCCACCAGTGGTTGGCCCGACAGGCCCGAGCAGTGGTACTTC. It is translated as CATSGWPDRPEQWYF.

This clonotype was detected ten times or more. This rearrangement joins TRBV5-1 to TRBJ2-2; 7 nucleotides align to TRBD1. CDR1 and CDR2 from the germline V gene are SGHRS and YFSETQ. This CDR3 has 16 amino acids. Germline trimming cut 4 bases from V and 2 bases from J; bases unmatched to any gene: 8. CDR3 sequence: CASSLGGTDNTGELFF. CDR3 nucleotide sequence: TGCGCCAGCAGCCTTGGTGGGACAGACAACACCGGGGAGCTGTTTTTT. The full variable domain, rest sourced from reference TRBV5-1 and TRBJ2-2, is KAGVTQTPRYLIKTRGQQVTLSCSPISGHRSVSWYQQTPGQGLQFLFEYFSETQRNKGNFPGRFSGRQFSNSRSEMNVSTLELGDSALYLCASSLGGTDNTGELFFGEGSRLTVL.

This clonotype was seen ten or more times. The rearrangement joins TRBV5-1 to TRBJ1-2; 8 nucleotides align to TRBD1. J lost 4 bases, V lost 3 bases, and 5 bases had no gene match. The CDR3 sequence is 14 residues long. Germline CDR1 reads SGHRS; CDR2 reads YFSETQ. In DNA, the CDR3 is TGCGCCAGCAGCTACGAAACAGGGGGCTATGGCTACACCTTC. Its translation: CASSYETGGYGYTF.

The sample holds a few counts of this clonotype. The chain couples TRBV20-1 to TRBJ1-1; 7 bases fit TRBD1. Trimming cost V 3 bases and J 0 bases; bases outside gene matches: 7. Germline loops: CDR1 DFQATT, CDR2 SNEGSKA (reference sequence). This CDR3 spans 15 amino acids. The CDR3 reads CSASDGDSLNTEAFF. CDR3 nucleotide sequence: TGCAGTGCTAGTGACGGGGACAGTTTGAACACTGAAGCTTTCTTT.

The gene calls are TRBV5-1 and TRBJ2-3; possibly TRBD2 for D (6 bases). Germline V CDR1 and CDR2: SGHRS, YFSETQ. The CDR3 has 20 residues. V lost 2 bases and J lost 6, with 31 bases in between. CDR3 DNA: TGCGCCAGCAGCTTACTGTACATGGCGGATAGCGGCCCTTTGGGGGATACGCAGTATTTT. It is translated as CASSLLYMADSGPLGDTQYF.

This clonotype has ten or more counts. The chain carries TRBV7-2 and TRBJ2-6; either TRBD1 or TRBD2 may fit D (5 bases each). This CDR3 has 14 residues. CDR1 and CDR2 (germline): SGHTA, FQGNSA. V dropped 4 bases and J dropped 1 base, with 5 bases sitting between them. The CDR3 DNA sequence: TGTGCCAGCAGCTGGGGGTCTGGGGCCAACGTCCTGACTTTC. Protein product: CASSWGSGANVLTF.

This clonotype occurred many times. V usage is TRBV13 and J usage is TRBJ2-5; no clear D gene. Trimming cost V 0 bases and J 2 bases, with 10 bases left between them. The CDR3 totals 15 residues. Germline V gene lookup returns CDR1 PRHDT and CDR2 FYEKMQ (reference sequence). CDR3 sequence reads: CASSLGAGRQETQYF. The CDR3 DNA follows: TGTGCCAGCAGCTTAGGTGCAGGACGTCAAGAGACCCAGTACTTC.

This clonotype was detected ten times or more. The chain uses TRBV7-2 and TRBJ1-2; D not resolved. CDR1 is SGHTA and CDR2 is FQGNSA in the germline V gene. The length of the CDR3 is 14 residues. Trimming took off 0 bases at V and 4 bases at J, with 9 bases between the two ends. The CDR3 DNA reads as TGTGCCAGCAGCTTAGCTTCGCAGTCCTATGGCTACACCTTC. Translated: CASSLASQSYGYTF.

The sample holds many counts of this clonotype. The gene calls are TRBV20-1 and TRBJ2-7; 7 bases line up with TRBD1. Germline CDR1 and CDR2: DFQATT and SNEGSKA (reference sequence). CDR3 length equals 14 residues. The trim removed 6 bases at V and 7 bases at J, leaving 15 bases unmatched. The CDR3 reads CSAQQGNVLSEQYF. The DNA of the CDR3 is TGCAGTGCCCAACAGGGGAACGTTCTGTCGGAGCAGTACTTC.

The rearrangement links TRBV5-1 to TRBJ2-7, with a weak D call TRBD2 (5 bases). This CDR3 region has 13 residues. In germline, CDR1 is SGHRS, CDR2 YFSETQ. The V end was cut by 9 bases, the J end by 3 bases, with 16 bases between. The CDR3 DNA reads as TGCGCCATTACCCCCGGAGGCCTCTACGAGCAGTACTTC. This codes for CAITPGGLYEQYF.

The chain links TRBV7-3 to TRBJ2-7; 11 bases fit TRBD2. Germline V gene data show CDR1 as SGHTA and CDR2 as FQGTGA. The trim removed 5 bases at V and 7 bases at J, leaving 4 bases unmatched. The CDR3 consists of 13 residues. The CDR3 region has the DNA TGTGCCAGCAGCCCTGGACTAGCGGGTGAGCAGTACTTC. It is translated as CASSPGLAGEQYF.

This clonotype was seen repeatedly, ten times or more. This sequence joins TRBV3-1 and TRBJ2-1, with D uncertain. Germline V gives CDR1 LGHDT, CDR2 YNNKEL (reference sequence). Trimming left V 1 base short and J 3 bases short, with 7 bases between. The CDR3 is 14 residues long. The CDR3 region has the DNA TGTGCCAGCAGCCAAGTGGAGAACTACAATGAGCAGTTCTTC. This sequence encodes CASSQVENYNEQFF.

There are many counts of this clonotype. The V and J genes are TRBV6-5 and TRBJ1-1, with D unclear. The length of the CDR3 is 13 residues. Trimming stripped 0 bases from V and 2 bases from J, with 4 bases between. The germline V gene encodes CDR1 MNHEY and CDR2 SVGAGI. CDR3 loop: CASSYSRNTEAFF. CDR3 coding DNA: TGTGCCAGCAGTTACTCGAGAAACACTGAAGCTTTCTTT.

Comments on this clonotype: Relative to the germline gene, one junction end is altered; a read error may explain this. The chain carries TRBV9 and TRBJ2-6; 10 bases match TRBD1. The CDR3 is 16 residues long. Looked up from germline, CDR1 is SGDLS and CDR2 is YYNGEE. The CDR3 DNA reads TGTGCCAGCAGCGGAGACAGGGGGACAGGGGCCAACGTCCCGACTTTC. Translation: CASSGDRGTGANVPTF.

This clonotype was counted many times. The genes are TRBV12-3 or TRBV12-4 and TRBJ1-4; 7 positions agree with TRBD1. V dropped 6 bases and J dropped 7; count of bases not matched to a gene: 2. The CDR3 extends over 12 amino acids. The DNA for the CDR3 is TGTGCCAGCAGGGGGACAGCTGAAAAACTGTTTTTT. Translating gives CASRGTAEKLFF.

This clonotype was recorded at least ten times. The chain combines TRBV11-2 with TRBJ2-7; D unresolved. The length of the CDR3 is 14 residues. Germline V lookup: CDR1 SGHAT, CDR2 FQNNGV. V gave up 0 bases and J gave up 0 bases, with 6 bases separating them. CDR3 nucleotides: TGTGCCAGCAGCTTAGACCTTCTCTCCTACGAGCAGTACTTC. Translating gives CASSLDLLSYEQYF.

A word on this clonotype: Sequence at one end of the junction differs from germline and may be a read error. The chain combines TRBV5-1 with TRBJ2-7; D is perhaps TRBD1 (6 bases). The CDR3 is made up of 18 amino acids. CDR1 SGHRS and CDR2 YFSETQ come from the germline V gene. The DNA for the CDR3 is TGCGCCAGCGGCTTGGAGTCCCTTGGGGCAGGGGCGAACTACGAGCAGTACTTC. This translates into CASGLESLGAGANYEQYF. Full variable domain (missing parts from reference TRBV5-1 and TRBJ2-7): KAGVTQTPRYLIKTRGQQVTLSCSPISGHRSVSWYQQTPGQGLQFLFEYFSETQRNKGNFPGRFSGRQFSNSRSEMNVSTLELGDSALYLCASGLESLGAGANYEQYFGPGTRLTVT.

The sample holds many counts of this clonotype. The rearrangement joins TRBV12-3 or TRBV12-4 to TRBJ1-2; 10 nucleotides agree with TRBD1. This CDR3 spans 15 amino acids. V was pared by 1 base and J by 8 bases, with 7 bases of the junction left unmatched. The CDR3 here is CASSLDGTGVEGYTF. The CDR3 coding sequence is TGTGCCAGCAGTTTAGATGGGACAGGGGTAGAAGGCTACACCTTC.

The chain joins TRBV11-2 to TRBJ1-2; D remains ambiguous. The germline V and J ends were trimmed by 3 bases and 6 bases, with 11 bases remaining between them. Germline V CDR1 and CDR2: SGHAT, FQNNGV. There are 13 residues in the CDR3. The CDR3 DNA reads TGTGCCAGCAGCTTTACGGTTGAGAATGGCTACACCTTC. It translates to CASSFTVENGYTF. The entire variable domain, with the rest obtained from reference TRBV11-2 and TRBJ1-2, is as follows: EAGVAQSPRYKIIEKRQSVAFWCNPISGHATLYWYQQILGQGPKLLIQFQNNGVVDDSQLPKDRFSAERLKGVDSTLKIQPAKLEDSAVYLCASSFTVENGYTFGSGTRLTVV.

This clonotype occurred many times. The chain combines TRBV24-1 with TRBJ2-3; 7 positions agree with TRBD1. J gave up 4 bases and V 5 bases, and 17 bases lay outside the gene matches. CDR1 and CDR2 (germline): KGHDR, SFDVKD. This CDR3 has 18 amino acids. For the CDR3, the DNA is TGTGCCACCAGTGGAACGGGACAGATAAATTACCGATCAGATACGCAGTATTTT. Amino acid sequence: CATSGTGQINYRSDTQYF.

This clonotype was observed many times. The rearrangement links TRBV7-3 to TRBJ2-1, with D maybe TRBD2 (6 bases). Trimming left V 2 bases short and J 8 bases short, with 7 bases between. Germline CDR1 is SGHTA and CDR2 is FQGTGA. There are 12 residues in the CDR3. Here the CDR3 reads CASSLGTDEQFF. The CDR3 bases are TGTGCCAGCAGCTTAGGGACTGATGAGCAGTTCTTC.

For this clonotype: Given a much more abundant clone one base away, this may be a read error. The chain is built from TRBV7-2 and TRBJ2-1, with D tentatively TRBD1 (6 bases). Germline V gives CDR1 SGHTA, CDR2 FQGNSA. This CDR3 comprises 17 residues. CDR3 loop: CASSLTDSLSSYNEKFF. Written as DNA, the CDR3 is TGTGCCAGCAGCTTAACGGACAGTCTTAGCTCCTACAATGAGAAGTTCTTC.

This clonotype was counted ten times or more. V gene TRBV27 combines with J gene TRBJ1-2, with unresolved D. V lost 4 bases and J 7 bases, leaving 16 bases between the germline ends. The CDR3 contains 14 residues. The germline V gene has CDR1 MNHEY and CDR2 SMNVEV (reference sequence). CDR3 loop: CASSSHMDSGGYTF. The DNA of the CDR3 is TGTGCCAGCAGTTCCCACATGGATTCGGGTGGCTACACCTTC.

This clonotype was recorded at least ten times. The chain is built from TRBV6-6 and TRBJ1-4; D perhaps matches TRBD1 (6 bases). This CDR3 is built from 14 residues. V shed 5 bases and J shed 3 bases, with 10 bases lying between them. Per germline, CDR1 MNHNY and CDR2 SVGAGI (reference sequence). This CDR3 is CASSTTGSNEKLFF. In DNA, the CDR3 is TGTGCCAGCAGTACAACAGGGTCTAATGAAAAACTGTTTTTT.

This clonotype was recorded many times. V and J are TRBV12-3 or TRBV12-4 and TRBJ2-5; 11 bases map to TRBD1. Trimming removed 4 bases from V and 2 bases from J; junction bases left unmatched: 3. This CDR3 is built from 15 residues. The CDR3 bases are TGTGCCAGCAGTTGGGGACAGGGGGTACAAGAGACCCAGTACTTC. Protein sequence: CASSWGQGVQETQYF.

This clonotype was observed many times. This chain uses TRBV5-1 with TRBJ2-7; 10 nucleotides agree with TRBD1. J lost 2 bases, V lost 10 bases, and 9 bases had no gene match. This CDR3 spans 14 amino acids. From germline, CDR1 is SGHRS and CDR2 YFSETQ. CDR3 protein: CASGEGTGAYEQYF. Written as DNA, the CDR3 is TGCGCCTCAGGGGAGGGGACAGGGGCCTACGAGCAGTACTTC.

This clonotype has ten or more counts. The V gene is TRBV9, the J gene TRBJ2-2; D not certain. The CDR3 loop spans 14 amino acids. V lost 2 bases to trimming and J lost 4 bases, with 9 bases between them. CDR1 SGDLS and CDR2 YYNGEE come from the germline V gene. This CDR3 is CASSVAMGTGELFF. DNA of the CDR3: TGTGCCAGCAGCGTGGCCATGGGCACCGGGGAGCTGTTTTTT.

This clonotype was counted many times. One end of the junction is discordant with germline, which a read error may explain. This sequence joins TRBV5-1 and TRBJ2-1, with D unclear. The CDR3 length is 11 residues. The germline V gene has CDR1 SGHRS and CDR2 YFSETQ. The chain's CDR3 is CASGLNGEQFF. The CDR3 DNA reads as TGCGCCAGCGGCTTGAACGGTGAGCAGTTCTTC.

Concerning this clonotype: This may stem from a read error, because a much larger clone lies one nucleotide away. The chain is built from TRBV20-1 and TRBJ1-6, with a tentative D call TRBD1 (5 bases). CDR3 length: 14 residues. Germline V gives CDR1 DFQATT, CDR2 SNEGSKA (reference sequence). CDR3 nucleotides: TGCAGTGCCCCTCCTGGGGCGGCTAATTCACCCATCCACTTT. As protein: CSAPPGAANSPIHF.

This chain uses TRBV18 with TRBJ1-1, with 11 bases that match TRBD1. V lost 3 bases to trimming and J lost 0 bases; unmatched junction nucleotides: 3. Germline lookup yields CDR1 KGHSH and CDR2 LQKENI. This CDR3 spans 16 amino acids. The CDR3 nucleotides are TGTGCCAGCTCACCCGGGACAGGGGGAATGAACACTGAAGCTTTCTTT. Translating it yields CASSPGTGGMNTEAFF.